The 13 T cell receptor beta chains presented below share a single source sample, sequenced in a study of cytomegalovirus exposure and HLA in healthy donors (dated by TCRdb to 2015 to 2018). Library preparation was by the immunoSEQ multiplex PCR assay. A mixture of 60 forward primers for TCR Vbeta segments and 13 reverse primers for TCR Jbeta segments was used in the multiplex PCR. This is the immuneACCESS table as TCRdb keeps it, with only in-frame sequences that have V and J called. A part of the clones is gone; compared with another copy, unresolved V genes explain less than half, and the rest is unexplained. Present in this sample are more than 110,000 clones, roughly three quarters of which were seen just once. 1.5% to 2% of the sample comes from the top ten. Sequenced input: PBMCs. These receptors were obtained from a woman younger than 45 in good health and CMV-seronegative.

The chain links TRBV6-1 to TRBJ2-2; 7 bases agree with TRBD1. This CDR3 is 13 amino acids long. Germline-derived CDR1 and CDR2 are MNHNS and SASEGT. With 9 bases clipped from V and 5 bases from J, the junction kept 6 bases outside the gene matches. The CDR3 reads CASRQGQTGELFF. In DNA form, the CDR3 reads TGTGCCAGTAGACAGGGCCAAACCGGGGAGCTGTTTTTT.

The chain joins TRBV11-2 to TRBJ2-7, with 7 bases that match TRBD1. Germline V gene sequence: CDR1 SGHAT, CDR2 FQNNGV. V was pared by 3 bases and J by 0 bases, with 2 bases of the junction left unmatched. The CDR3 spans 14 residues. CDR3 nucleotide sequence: TGTGCCAGCAGCTTGCAGGGGGACTCCTACGAGCAGTACTTC. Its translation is CASSLQGDSYEQYF.

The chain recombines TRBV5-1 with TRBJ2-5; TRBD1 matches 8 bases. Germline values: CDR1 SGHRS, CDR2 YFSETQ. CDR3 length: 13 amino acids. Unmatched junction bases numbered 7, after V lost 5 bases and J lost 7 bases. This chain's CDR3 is CASSPDRAATQYF. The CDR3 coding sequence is TGCGCCAGCAGTCCGGACAGGGCGGCGACCCAGTACTTC.

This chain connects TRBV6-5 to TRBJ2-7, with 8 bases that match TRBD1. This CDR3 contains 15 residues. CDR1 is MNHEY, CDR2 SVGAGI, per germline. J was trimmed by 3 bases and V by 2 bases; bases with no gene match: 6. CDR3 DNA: TGTGCCAGCAGTTACACCCGACAGGGGATCTACGAGCAGTACTTC. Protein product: CASSYTRQGIYEQYF.

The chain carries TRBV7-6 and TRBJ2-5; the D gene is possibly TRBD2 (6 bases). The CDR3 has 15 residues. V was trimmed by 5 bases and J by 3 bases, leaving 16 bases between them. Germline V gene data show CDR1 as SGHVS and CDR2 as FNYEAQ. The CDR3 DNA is TGTGCCAGCAGCCCTAGACTAGGTTGGGAAGAGACCCAGTACTTC. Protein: CASSPRLGWEETQYF.

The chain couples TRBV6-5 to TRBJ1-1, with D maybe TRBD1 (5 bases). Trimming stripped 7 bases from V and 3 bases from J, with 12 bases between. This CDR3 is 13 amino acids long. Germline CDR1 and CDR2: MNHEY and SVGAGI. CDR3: CASNGPGHTEAFF. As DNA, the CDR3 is TGTGCCAGCAACGGGCCAGGGCACACTGAAGCTTTCTTT.

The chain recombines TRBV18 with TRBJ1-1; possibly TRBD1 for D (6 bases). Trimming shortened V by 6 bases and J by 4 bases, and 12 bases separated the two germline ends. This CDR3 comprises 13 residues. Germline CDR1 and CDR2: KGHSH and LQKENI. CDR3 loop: CASSTQGSTEAFF. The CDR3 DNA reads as TGTGCCAGCTCGACCCAGGGGAGCACTGAAGCTTTCTTT. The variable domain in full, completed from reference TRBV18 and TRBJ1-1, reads NAGVMQNPRHLVRRRGQEARLRCSPMKGHSHVYWYRQLPEEGLKFMVYLQKENIIDESGMPKERFSAEFPKEGPSILRIQQVVRGDSAAYFCASSTQGSTEAFFGQGTRLTVV.

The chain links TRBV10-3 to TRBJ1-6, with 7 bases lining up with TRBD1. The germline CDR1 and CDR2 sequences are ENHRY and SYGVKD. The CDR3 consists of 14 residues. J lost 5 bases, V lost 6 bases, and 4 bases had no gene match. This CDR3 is CAIRGDRDNSPLHF. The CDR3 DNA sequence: TGTGCCATCAGAGGTGACAGGGATAATTCACCCCTCCACTTT.

In DNA form, the CDR3 reads TGTGCCAGCAGTCAATATAAGGGACTAGCGGGGGGGTTTTCTAGCACAGATACGCAGTATTTT. Translation: CASSQYKGLAGGFSSTDTQYF. This rearrangement joins TRBV27 to TRBJ2-3; 16 bases fit TRBD2. The CDR3 spans 21 residues. Germline loops: CDR1 MNHEY, CDR2 SMNVEV (reference sequence). J gave up 0 bases and V 5 bases, and 14 bases lay outside the gene matches.

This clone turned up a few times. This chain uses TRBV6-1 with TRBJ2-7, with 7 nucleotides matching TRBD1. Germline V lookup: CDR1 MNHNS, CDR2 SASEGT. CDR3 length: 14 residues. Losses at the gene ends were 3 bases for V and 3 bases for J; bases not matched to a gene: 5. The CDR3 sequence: CASSDGTADYEQYF. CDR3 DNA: TGTGCCAGCAGTGATGGGACAGCAGACTACGAGCAGTACTTC.

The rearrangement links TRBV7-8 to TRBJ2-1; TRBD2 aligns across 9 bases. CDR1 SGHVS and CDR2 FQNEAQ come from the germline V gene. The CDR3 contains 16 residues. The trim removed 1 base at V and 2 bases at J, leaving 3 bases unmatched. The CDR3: CASSLVGGGAYNEQFF. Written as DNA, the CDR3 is TGTGCCAGCAGCTTAGTAGGCGGGGGGGCCTACAATGAGCAGTTCTTC.

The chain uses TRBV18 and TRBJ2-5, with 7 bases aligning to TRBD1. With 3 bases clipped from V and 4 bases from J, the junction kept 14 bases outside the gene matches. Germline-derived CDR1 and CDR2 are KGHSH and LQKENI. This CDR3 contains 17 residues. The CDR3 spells CASSPPGQEGVGETQYF. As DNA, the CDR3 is TGTGCCAGCTCACCCCCCGGACAGGAAGGGGTAGGAGAGACCCAGTACTTC.

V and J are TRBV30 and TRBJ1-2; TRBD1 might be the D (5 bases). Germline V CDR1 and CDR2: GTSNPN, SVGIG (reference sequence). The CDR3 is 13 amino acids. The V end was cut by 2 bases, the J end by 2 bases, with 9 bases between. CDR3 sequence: CAWSSQGNYGYTF. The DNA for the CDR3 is TGTGCCTGGAGTTCCCAGGGAAACTATGGCTACACCTTC.